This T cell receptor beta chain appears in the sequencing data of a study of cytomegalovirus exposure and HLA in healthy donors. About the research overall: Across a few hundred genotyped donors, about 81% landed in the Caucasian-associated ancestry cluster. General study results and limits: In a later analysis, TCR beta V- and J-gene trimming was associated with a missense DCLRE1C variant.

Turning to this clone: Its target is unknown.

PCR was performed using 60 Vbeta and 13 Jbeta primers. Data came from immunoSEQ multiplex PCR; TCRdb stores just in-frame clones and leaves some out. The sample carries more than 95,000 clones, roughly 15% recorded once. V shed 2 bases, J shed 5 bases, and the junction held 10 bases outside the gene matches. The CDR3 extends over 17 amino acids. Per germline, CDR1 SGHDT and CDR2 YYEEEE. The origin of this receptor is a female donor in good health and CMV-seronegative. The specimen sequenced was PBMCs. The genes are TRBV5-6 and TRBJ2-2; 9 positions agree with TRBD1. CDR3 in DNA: TGTGCCAGCAGCTTCCCGGGACAGGGAATTGGGACCGGGGAGCTGTTTTTT. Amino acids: CASSFPGQGIGTGELFF.